The 21 T cell receptor beta chains in this list originate from one sample, sequenced in a study of blood T cell repertoires in COVID-19. Produced via immunoSEQ multiplex PCR; TCRdb's table is partial and in-frame only. The sample includes 330,000 or so clones, around nine tenths seen only once; the top ten take under 5%. Sequenced: peripheral blood. The receptors derive from a woman aged 55-70 years with COVID-19, enrolled during active disease.

The chain links TRBV19 to TRBJ2-3, with TRBD2 as a possible D gene (6 bases). Per the germline V gene, CDR1 is LNHDA and CDR2 is SQIVND (reference sequence). The CDR3 has 14 amino acids. V was trimmed by 3 bases and J by 4 bases, leaving 11 bases between them. CDR3 sequence (DNA): TGTGCCAGTAGTATTAGGGCGGGGCCAGATACGCAGTATTTT. Its translation is CASSIRAGPDTQYF. Filled out from reference TRBV19 and TRBJ2-3, the complete variable domain reads DGGITQSPKYLFRKEGQNVTLSCEQNLNHDAMYWYRQDPGQGLRLIYYSQIVNDFQKGDIAEGYSVSREKKESFPLTVTSAQKNPTAFYLCASSIRAGPDTQYFGPGTRLTVL.

This chain joins TRBV5-1 and TRBJ1-1; perhaps TRBD1 as D (5 bases). Trimming stripped 4 bases from V and 8 bases from J, with 9 bases between. The CDR3 is made up of 11 amino acids. Looked up from germline, CDR1 is SGHRS and CDR2 is YFSETQ. CDR3 protein: CASSRDREAFF. The CDR3 DNA reads as TGCGCCAGCAGCCGAGACAGAGAAGCTTTCTTT.

The chain is built from TRBV30 and TRBJ1-6; unclear D gene. The V gene's germline CDR1 is GTSNPN and CDR2 SVGIG (reference sequence). Trimming pared 3 bases from V and 6 bases from J, leaving 18 bases between. This CDR3 is built from 16 residues. CDR3 bases: TGTGCCTGGAGACCCCCGGGAGGGCGGATTAATTCACCCCTCCACTTT. Protein product: CAWRPPGGRINSPLHF.

The chain uses TRBV5-6 and TRBJ1-3; 10 nucleotides agree with TRBD1. The CDR3 is 16 residues long. The junction had 4 bases not matched to a gene; V was cut back by 1 base and J by 3 bases. Germline loops: CDR1 SGHDT, CDR2 YYEEEE. The CDR3: CASSLRTGGYGNTIYF. The CDR3 DNA sequence: TGTGCCAGCAGCTTGCGGACAGGGGGTTATGGAAACACCATATATTTT.

The chain couples TRBV2 to TRBJ2-2; TRBD2 matches at 8 bases. The germline gives CDR1 SNHLY, CDR2 FYNNEI. V dropped 6 bases and J dropped 7; count of bases not matched to a gene: 7. The CDR3 extends over 14 amino acids. The CDR3 here is CASRDSGKGGELFF. In DNA form, the CDR3 reads TGTGCCAGCAGGGATAGCGGGAAGGGCGGGGAGCTGTTTTTT. Together with reference TRBV2 and TRBJ2-2, the CDR3 gives the full variable domain: EPEVTQTPSHQVTQMGQEVILRCVPISNHLYFYWYRQILGQKVEFLVSFYNNEISEKSEIFDDQFSVERPDGSNFTLKIRSTKLEDSAMYFCASRDSGKGGELFFGEGSRLTVL.

The V and J genes are TRBV27 and TRBJ2-1, with a weak D call TRBD2 (6 bases). Germline lookup yields CDR1 MNHEY and CDR2 SMNVEV (reference sequence). V lost 5 bases to trimming and J lost 1 base, with 12 bases between them. The length of the CDR3 is 15 residues. The CDR3 sequence: CASSPRDWSYNEQFF. As DNA, the CDR3 is TGTGCCAGCAGTCCCCGGGACTGGTCCTACAATGAGCAGTTCTTC.

This clone showed up just a few times. The chain recombines TRBV7-3 with TRBJ1-5; 8 bases are shared with TRBD1. The CDR3 runs to 17 residues. Germline V lookup: CDR1 SGHTA, CDR2 FQGTGA. The V and J ends lost 3 bases and 5 bases, in that order; junction bases with no gene match: 12. Written as DNA, the CDR3 is TGTGCCAGCAGCTTCCAGGGGGCGTGTGTTTTACATCAGCCCCAGCATTTT. Protein sequence: CASSFQGACVLHQPQHF.

The chain joins TRBV30 to TRBJ1-1; no reliable D call. The germline CDR1 and CDR2 sequences are GTSNPN and SVGIG (reference sequence). Between the trimmed V and J ends, which lost 1 base and 2 bases, there was a span of 20 bases. The CDR3 runs 17 residues. The DNA for the CDR3 is TGTGCCTGGAGTGCCCGTTACGCAGGAAGCTCTAACACTGAAGCTTTCTTT. The encoded protein is CAWSARYAGSSNTEAFF. Full variable domain (missing parts from reference TRBV30 and TRBJ1-1): SQTIHQWPATLVQPVGSPLSLECTVEGTSNPNLYWYRQAAGRGLQLLFYSVGIGQISSEVPQNLSASRPQDRQFILSSKKLLLSDSGFYLCAWSARYAGSSNTEAFFGQGTRLTVV.

J is TRBJ2-7 and V is TRBV27; TRBD1 agrees at 9 bases. CDR1 and CDR2 from the germline V gene are MNHEY and SMNVEV (reference sequence). V was clipped by 6 bases and J by 4 bases; unmatched bases: 10. This CDR3 has 15 amino acids. In DNA form, the CDR3 reads TGTGCCAGCAGCCATACCGGGACAGGGAGGTACGAGCAGTACTTC. Protein product: CASSHTGTGRYEQYF.

CDR3 DNA: TGTGCCAGCTCACCCTGGACAGGGCAAGACTATGGCTACACCTTC. It yields the protein CASSPWTGQDYGYTF. The chain links TRBV18 to TRBJ1-2, with 8 nucleotides matching TRBD1. After removal of 3 bases from V and 3 bases from J, the junction contained 6 bases not matched to a gene. The CDR3 is 15 amino acids. CDR1 is KGHSH and CDR2 is LQKENI in the germline V gene.

V and J are TRBV6-5 and TRBJ1-2; 7 bases match TRBD1. V dropped 5 bases and J dropped 4; count of bases not matched to a gene: 4. The CDR3 spans 13 residues. Germline assignment: CDR1 MNHEY and CDR2 SVGAGI. The CDR3 sequence is CASSPGQLYGYTF. The CDR3 DNA is TGTGCCAGCAGTCCGGGACAGCTCTATGGCTACACCTTC.

The V gene is TRBV19, the J gene TRBJ1-4, with 11 nucleotides matching TRBD1. Germline values: CDR1 LNHDA, CDR2 SQIVND (reference sequence). After removal of 3 bases from V and 8 bases from J, the junction contained 8 bases not matched to a gene. The CDR3 loop spans 16 amino acids. CDR3 DNA: TGTGCCAGTAGTATCGGACAGGGGGCGCGACGGGAAAAACTGTTTTTT. Its protein product is CASSIGQGARREKLFF.

The rearrangement links TRBV4-1 to TRBJ1-4; D might be TRBD1 (6 bases). The CDR3 covers 16 residues. V was cut by 4 bases and J by 5 bases, with 17 bases left in between. Per the germline V gene, CDR1 is MGHRA and CDR2 is YSYEKL. The CDR3 coding sequence is TGCGCCAGCAGCCCTGGGTGGACAGCCGGGAATGAAAAACTGTTTTTT. Its translation: CASSPGWTAGNEKLFF.

This chain joins TRBV27 and TRBJ1-1; D remains unclear. The CDR3 is 16 residues long. Trimming stripped 0 bases from V and 0 bases from J, with 11 bases between. Germline loops: CDR1 MNHEY, CDR2 SMNVEV (reference sequence). The CDR3 region is CASSLSGEIMNTEAFF. For the CDR3, the DNA is TGTGCCAGCAGTTTATCGGGAGAAATCATGAACACTGAAGCTTTCTTT.

The sample holds one count of this clone. The chain links TRBV3-1 (or the pseudogene TRBV3-2) to TRBJ1-1; TRBD1 is a possible D gene (5 bases). CDR1 LGHDT and CDR2 YNNKEL come from the germline V gene (reference sequence). There are 12 residues in the CDR3. V was shortened by 1 base and J by 8 bases, with 8 bases between the two germline ends. The CDR3 sequence is CASSQGTLEAFF. The CDR3 nucleotides are TGTGCCAGCAGCCAAGGGACACTCGAAGCTTTCTTT.

This chain joins TRBV28 and TRBJ1-2, with D possibly matching TRBD1 (5 bases). The CDR3 has 14 residues. The germline gives CDR1 MDHEN, CDR2 SYDVKM. V dropped 5 bases and J dropped 7 bases, with 17 bases sitting between them. CDR3 protein: CASSPPGGMGGYTF. The CDR3 nucleotides read TGTGCCAGCAGTCCCCCCGGGGGGATGGGTGGCTACACCTTC.

This clone was picked up one time. This chain links TRBV3-1 (or the pseudogene TRBV3-2) with TRBJ1-1; 9 bases agree with TRBD1. The CDR3 runs 15 residues. Unmatched junction bases numbered 2, after V lost 2 bases and J lost 1 base. CDR1 LGHDT and CDR2 YNNKEL come from the germline V gene (reference sequence). This CDR3 reads CASSQKGQGNTEAFF. Here the CDR3 DNA reads TGTGCCAGCAGCCAAAAGGGACAGGGGAACACTGAAGCTTTCTTT.

The rearrangement links TRBV3-1 (or the pseudogene TRBV3-2) to TRBJ2-1; TRBD2 might be the D (5 bases). The CDR3 loop spans 16 amino acids. V lost 0 bases, J lost 2 bases, and 11 bases lay in between. In germline, CDR1 is LGHDT, CDR2 YNNKEL (reference sequence). The CDR3 DNA is TGTGCCAGCAGCCAAGATTTGGCGGGTCCCTACAATGAGCAGTTCTTC. This gives the protein CASSQDLAGPYNEQFF.

The gene calls are TRBV30 and TRBJ1-1, with D possibly matching TRBD1 (5 bases). With 2 bases removed from V and 3 bases from J, the gap between germline ends came to 13 bases. The CDR3 length is 14 residues. In germline, CDR1 is GTSNPN, CDR2 SVGIG (reference sequence). The CDR3 DNA reads TGTGCCTGGAGTAAAACAGGTCTAGACACTGAAGCTTTCTTT. As protein: CAWSKTGLDTEAFF.

J is TRBJ1-3 and V is TRBV5-1, with D uncertain. CDR3 size: 15 residues. Germline loops: CDR1 SGHRS, CDR2 YFSETQ. Trimming stripped 4 bases from V and 0 bases from J, with 11 bases between. CDR3: CASSLPVDSGNTIYF. CDR3 nucleotides: TGCGCCAGCAGCCTCCCCGTAGACTCTGGAAACACCATATATTTT.

The chain joins TRBV5-1 to TRBJ2-7; TRBD2 matches at 13 bases. The CDR3 consists of 14 residues. The V gene end was trimmed by 4 bases and the J gene end by 3 bases; junction bases not matched to a gene: 1. The V gene's germline CDR1 is SGHRS and CDR2 YFSETQ. The CDR3 loop is CASSRTSGGYEQYF. CDR3 nucleotides: TGCGCCAGCAGCCGGACTAGCGGGGGCTACGAGCAGTACTTC.